This T cell receptor beta chain was recovered during a study of cytomegalovirus exposure and HLA in healthy donors. Study at large: The roughly 700 first-cohort repertoires shared a platform with the roughly 130 validation repertoires, as reported in a later analysis.

Comment on this clone: Its antigen is undetermined.

Germline V gives CDR1 LNHDA, CDR2 SQIVND (reference sequence). The CDR3 covers 14 residues. After removal of 4 bases from V and 5 bases from J, the junction contained 2 bases not matched to a gene. While the first cohort had some 700 subjects, the donors belonged to the separate validation cohort of fewer than 150 subjects. Study-wide findings and caveats: Reports credit the classifier with highly specific, highly sensitive diagnosis of cytomegalovirus status. Researchers counted 150 to 200 TCR beta chains as cytomegalovirus-associated.

TCRdb's table, derived via immunoSEQ multiplex PCR, lists solely in-frame clones and lacks some. The table includes approximately 110,000 clones, 94% detected once. The chain combines TRBV19 with TRBJ2-1, with 10 positions matching TRBD1. Sequences were obtained from PBMCs. The clonotype originates from a young woman in good health and CMV-seronegative. CDR3: CASSRTGGDNEQFF. CDR3 nucleotides: TGTGCCAGTAGTAGGACAGGGGGTGACAATGAGCAGTTCTTC.